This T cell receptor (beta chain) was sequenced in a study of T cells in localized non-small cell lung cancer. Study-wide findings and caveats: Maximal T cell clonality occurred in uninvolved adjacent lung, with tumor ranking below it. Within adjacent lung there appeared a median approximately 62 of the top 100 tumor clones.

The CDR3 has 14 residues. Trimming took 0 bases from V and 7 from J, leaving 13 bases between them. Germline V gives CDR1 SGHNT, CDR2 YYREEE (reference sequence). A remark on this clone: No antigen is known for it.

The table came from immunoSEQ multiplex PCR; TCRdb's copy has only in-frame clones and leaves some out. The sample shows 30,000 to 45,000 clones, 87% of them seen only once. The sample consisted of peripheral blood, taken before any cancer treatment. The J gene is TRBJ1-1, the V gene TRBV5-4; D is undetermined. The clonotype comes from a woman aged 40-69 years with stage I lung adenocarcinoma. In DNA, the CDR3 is TGTGCCAGCAGCTTGGATCTGGGAATGGGTGAAGCTTTCTTT. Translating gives CASSLDLGMGEAFF.